Listed here are 2 T cell receptor beta chains from one sample, sequenced in a study of CD8 T cells in ankylosing spondylitis. TCRdb redid the calling of the 5' RACE reads with MiXCR, one entry per CDR3 protein. Among around 210,000 distinct CDR3 sequences, 8% to 9% were seen once, and the ten largest hold 4% to 5%. Specimen: blood, either unsorted or a sorted T cell fraction (not recorded which). The receptors originated from a female donor with ankylosing spondylitis or in good health (not recorded which).

This clonotype was detected many times. The rearrangement links TRBV6-5 to TRBJ2-1; D gene unclear. V was cut by 0 bases and J by 5 bases, with 8 bases left in between. The CDR3 is 14 residues long. CDR1 is MNHEY and CDR2 is SVGAGI in the germline V gene. The CDR3 sequence is CASSYSNSNNEQFF. CDR3 DNA: TGTGCCAGCAGTTACTCGAATTCGAACAATGAGCAGTTCTTC.

The sample holds many counts of this clonotype. The V and J genes are TRBV29-1 and TRBJ2-1, with D hard to call. The CDR3 covers 15 residues. The ends were cut back, 4 bases at V and 0 bases at J, with 13 bases in the middle. CDR1 and CDR2 (germline): SQVTM, ANQGSEA. The chain's CDR3 is CSVVRRPPSYNEQFF. CDR3 DNA sequence: TGCAGCGTTGTACGGCGCCCGCCCTCCTACAATGAGCAGTTCTTC.